These T cell receptor beta chains were read from a single sample in a study of T cell repertoires in cytomegalovirus infection. TCRdb ran MiXCR on the reads and lists one entry per CDR3 protein. The profile shows roughly 600,000 distinct CDR3 sequences, roughly a quarter of them singletons. The sample consisted of CD8+ T cells from PBMCs. The receptors here all came from a human donor in good health (CMV status not recorded). Some clones in this sample may be carry-over from other donors' samples. The CDR3 runs from the conserved cysteine through the conserved F or W. The D gene is left open where the match is weak. Where a row states a size, it is once, few, many or the class of an expanded clone; other rows omit it.

CDR3: CASSLAGEALHF
DNA: TGTGCCAGCAGCTTAGCCGGGGAGGCCCTCCACTTT
D: .
V: TRBV7-9
size: .
J: TRBJ1-6

CDR3: CASSHVRTDTQYF
DNA: TGTGCCAGCAGCCATGTTAGGACGGATACGCAGTATTTT
D: .
V: TRBV6-6
size: few
J: TRBJ2-3

CDR3: CASSFPQLAGGGNEQFF
DNA: TGTGCCAGCAGTTTCCCCCAACTAGCGGGGGGAGGCAATGAGCAGTTCTTC
D: TRBD2
V: TRBV28
size: many
J: TRBJ2-1

CDR3: CATSSPWGDEQFF
DNA: TGTGCCACCAGCAGCCCATGGGGGGATGAGCAGTTCTTC
D: .
V: TRBV15
size: few
J: TRBJ2-1

CDR3: CASSQVQGTYNEQFF
DNA: TGTGCCAGCAGCCAAGTCCAGGGGACCTACAATGAGCAGTTCTTC
D: .
V: TRBV14
size: .
J: TRBJ2-1

CDR3: CASSFGGPEAFF
DNA: TGTGCCAGCAGCTTCGGCGGCCCGGAAGCTTTCTTT
D: .
V: TRBV12-3/TRBV12-4
size: many
J: TRBJ1-1

CDR3: CASSLVNRPGTSGGQSSYNEQFF
DNA: TGTGCCAGCAGCTTAGTTAATAGGCCCGGGACTAGCGGGGGGCAGAGCTCCTACAATGAGCAGTTCTTC
D: TRBD2
V: TRBV7-2
size: .
J: TRBJ2-1

CDR3: CASSQEDGRTFSYEQYF
DNA: TGTGCCAGCAGCCAAGAAGATGGAAGGACATTCTCCTACGAGCAGTACTTC
D: .
V: TRBV3-1
size: .
J: TRBJ2-7

CDR3: CASSVYGGAGRNIQYF
DNA: TGTGCCAGCAGCGTCTACGGGGGGGCCGGGAGGAACATTCAGTACTTC
D: TRBD2
V: TRBV9
size: .
J: TRBJ2-4

CDR3: CASSMRGQGVSGQPQHF
DNA: TGTGCCAGCAGTATGAGGGGCCAGGGCGTATCGGGGCAGCCCCAGCATTTT
D: .
V: TRBV6-2/TRBV6-3
size: few
J: TRBJ1-5

CDR3: CASSLNRGQTEAFF
DNA: TGTGCCAGCAGCTTAAACAGGGGTCAAACTGAAGCTTTCTTT
D: TRBD1
V: TRBV7-6
size: many
J: TRBJ1-1

CDR3: CASSRQPYNEQFF
DNA: TGTGCCAGCAGCCGACAGCCCTACAATGAGCAGTTCTTC
D: .
V: TRBV7-6
size: many
J: TRBJ2-1

CDR3: CASSYGSSGQETQYF
DNA: TGTGCCAGCAGTTACGGAAGTAGCGGACAAGAGACCCAGTACTTC
D: .
V: TRBV6-2/TRBV6-3
size: few
J: TRBJ2-5

CDR3: CASSQDVDRGTYEQYF
DNA: TGCGCCAGCAGCCAAGATGTGGACCGAGGGACCTACGAGCAGTACTTC
D: .
V: TRBV4-1
size: many
J: TRBJ2-7

CDR3: CASSLSGQGVTGELFF
DNA: TGTGCCAGCAGCTTATCGGGACAGGGAGTCACCGGGGAGCTGTTTTTT
D: TRBD1
V: TRBV7-8
size: many
J: TRBJ2-2

CDR3: CASSFVVREETQYF
DNA: TGTGCCAGCAGTTTTGTAGTCAGGGAAGAGACCCAGTACTTC
D: .
V: TRBV12-3/TRBV12-4
size: .
J: TRBJ2-5

CDR3: CSVEDHEANTGELFF
DNA: TGCAGCGTTGAAGATCACGAAGCGAACACCGGGGAGCTGTTTTTT
D: .
V: TRBV29-1
size: .
J: TRBJ2-2

CDR3: CAGGGVELFF
DNA: TGTGCCGGGGGGGGCGTCGAGCTGTTTTTT
D: .
V: TRBV2
size: few
J: TRBJ2-2

CDR3: CASSLDGSWRTEAFF
DNA: TGTGCCAGCAGTTTAGACGGCAGTTGGAGGACTGAAGCTTTCTTT
D: .
V: TRBV28
size: few
J: TRBJ1-1

CDR3: CASTNVGISGTQYF
DNA: TGTGCCAGCACCAACGTCGGCATATCGGGGACCCAGTACTTC
D: .
V: TRBV7-9
size: few
J: TRBJ2-5

CDR3: CASSHPQTGEDEQFF
DNA: TGCGCCAGCAGCCACCCGCAGACAGGGGAGGATGAGCAGTTCTTC
D: TRBD1
V: TRBV5-1
size: .
J: TRBJ2-1

CDR3: CASSQDKRGGQYF
DNA: TGTGCCAGCAGCCAAGATAAGCGGGGAGGGCAGTACTTC
D: TRBD2
V: TRBV14
size: .
J: TRBJ2-4

CDR3: CAISQLGTSGWGTEQFF
DNA: TGTGCCATCAGCCAACTAGGGACTAGCGGGTGGGGGACGGAGCAGTTCTTC
D: TRBD2
V: TRBV10-3
size: few
J: TRBJ2-1

CDR3: CASSWGGQEIQETQYF
DNA: TGTGCCAGCAGTTGGGGTGGACAGGAGATTCAAGAGACCCAGTACTTC
D: TRBD1
V: TRBV28
size: few
J: TRBJ2-5

CDR3: CSLVGPDTQYF
DNA: TGCAGCCTAGTCGGGCCAGATACGCAGTATTTT
D: .
V: TRBV29-1
size: few
J: TRBJ2-3

CDR3: CASSDDGELFF
DNA: TGTGCCAGCAGTGATGACGGGGAGCTGTTTTTT
D: .
V: TRBV28
size: few
J: TRBJ2-2

CDR3: CASSTGIANYGYTF
DNA: TGTGCCAGCAGCACAGGAATAGCTAACTATGGCTACACCTTC
D: .
V: TRBV6-1
size: .
J: TRBJ1-2

CDR3: CAGSYGARNTEAFF
DNA: TGTGCCGGCAGTTACGGGGCACGGAACACTGAAGCTTTCTTT
D: .
V: TRBV6-2/TRBV6-3
size: .
J: TRBJ1-1

CDR3: CASSLDGTVMFF
DNA: TGTGCCAGCAGCTTAGACGGGACAGTAATGTTCTTC
D: TRBD1
V: TRBV7-8
size: .
J: TRBJ2-1

CDR3: CAISDLGSGDTGELFF
DNA: TGTGCCATCAGTGATCTAGGGAGCGGTGACACCGGGGAGCTGTTTTTT
D: .
V: TRBV10-3
size: .
J: TRBJ2-2

CDR3: CASSLSSGGVSTDTQYF
DNA: TGTGCCAGCAGCCTAAGCTCTGGGGGGGTTAGCACAGATACGCAGTATTTT
D: TRBD2
V: TRBV6-6
size: few
J: TRBJ2-3

CDR3: CASGAVNTEAFF
DNA: TGTGCCAGCGGAGCGGTGAACACTGAAGCTTTCTTT
D: .
V: TRBV7-2
size: few
J: TRBJ1-1

CDR3: CASSSIDRGNQPQHF
DNA: TGTGCCAGCAGCTCAATTGACAGGGGAAATCAGCCCCAGCATTTT
D: TRBD1
V: TRBV6-2/TRBV6-3
size: many
J: TRBJ1-5

CDR3: CASSQGLRAGGQETQYF
DNA: TGTGCCAGCAGCCAAGGTTTGCGAGCGGGGGGACAAGAGACCCAGTACTTC
D: TRBD2
V: TRBV4-2
size: few
J: TRBJ2-5

CDR3: CSVNRGPNYGYTF
DNA: TGCAGCGTGAACAGGGGGCCAAACTATGGCTACACCTTC
D: TRBD1
V: TRBV29-1
size: .
J: TRBJ1-2

CDR3: CASSQRTVTDTQYF
DNA: TGTGCCAGCAGTCAGAGGACAGTAACAGATACGCAGTATTTT
D: .
V: TRBV28
size: many
J: TRBJ2-3

CDR3: CASSSTGGLGGDTQYF
DNA: TGTGCCAGCAGTTCAACGGGGGGGCTCGGCGGGGATACGCAGTATTTT
D: TRBD2
V: TRBV12-3/TRBV12-4
size: many
J: TRBJ2-3

CDR3: CASSQTGTGVQPQHF
DNA: TGCGCCAGCAGCCAGACCGGGACAGGGGTTCAGCCCCAGCATTTT
D: TRBD1
V: TRBV4-3
size: few
J: TRBJ1-5

CDR3: CASSLAYSRSRAYNEQFF
DNA: TGTGCCAGCAGCTTAGCTTATTCTAGGAGCAGGGCCTACAATGAGCAGTTCTTC
D: .
V: TRBV7-6
size: .
J: TRBJ2-1

CDR3: CASSPYSTGYEQYF
DNA: TGTGCCAGCAGCCCCTACTCAACAGGTTACGAGCAGTACTTC
D: .
V: TRBV12-3/TRBV12-4
size: .
J: TRBJ2-7

CDR3: CSARDRQNTGELFF
DNA: TGCAGTGCTAGAGATCGCCAGAACACCGGGGAGCTGTTTTTT
D: .
V: TRBV20-1
size: many
J: TRBJ2-2

CDR3: CASSQDPLERGQETQYF
DNA: TGTGCCAGCAGCCAAGACCCCCTTGAGCGGGGCCAAGAGACCCAGTACTTC
D: TRBD2
V: TRBV14
size: .
J: TRBJ2-5

CDR3: CASSEGDWEAYEQYF
DNA: TGTGCCAGCAGTGAAGGAGATTGGGAGGCCTACGAGCAGTACTTC
D: .
V: TRBV6-1
size: many
J: TRBJ2-7

CDR3: CASSLRQRGAEAFF
DNA: TGTGCCAGCAGCTTACGCCAGAGGGGCGCTGAAGCTTTCTTT
D: .
V: TRBV7-2
size: few
J: TRBJ1-1

CDR3: CASSLFPAGGPGELFF
DNA: TGTGCCAGCAGCTTATTTCCAGCGGGGGGCCCCGGGGAGCTGTTTTTT
D: TRBD2
V: TRBV11-2
size: .
J: TRBJ2-2

CDR3: CASSITGRGLYNEQFF
DNA: TGTGCCAGCAGCATCACGGGCAGGGGGCTGTACAATGAGCAGTTCTTC
D: TRBD1
V: TRBV7-3
size: many
J: TRBJ2-1

CDR3: CATLRGDTQYF
DNA: TGTGCCACCCTCAGGGGGGATACGCAGTATTTT
D: TRBD1
V: TRBV27
size: .
J: TRBJ2-3

CDR3: CASSYPPPRTGSETQYF
DNA: TGTGCCAGCAGTTACCCTCCTCCTAGGACAGGGTCAGAGACCCAGTACTTC
D: TRBD1
V: TRBV6-8
size: .
J: TRBJ2-5

CDR3: CASSLEVREETQYF
DNA: TGTGCCAGCAGCTTAGAGGTCAGGGAAGAGACCCAGTACTTC
D: .
V: TRBV7-9
size: few
J: TRBJ2-5

CDR3: CASSQEGHMGTDTQYF
DNA: TGTGCCAGCAGCCAAGAAGGGCATATGGGCACAGATACGCAGTATTTT
D: .
V: TRBV14
size: .
J: TRBJ2-3

CDR3: CANSLGGGVLTF
DNA: TGTGCCAACAGCTTAGGAGGGGGGGTCCTGACTTTC
D: .
V: TRBV13
size: .
J: TRBJ2-6

CDR3: CASSLKTGGAEAFF
DNA: TGTGCCAGCAGCCTGAAGACAGGTGGGGCTGAAGCTTTCTTT
D: .
V: TRBV12-3/TRBV12-4
size: .
J: TRBJ1-1

CDR3: CASSLSDAVSYEQYF
DNA: TGTGCCAGCAGTTTATCGGATGCCGTCTCCTACGAGCAGTACTTC
D: .
V: TRBV27
size: few
J: TRBJ2-7

CDR3: CASSDRTSGGAVETQYF
DNA: TGTGCCAGCAGCGACCGGACTAGCGGGGGGGCTGTAGAGACCCAGTACTTC
D: TRBD2
V: TRBV7-8
size: .
J: TRBJ2-5

CDR3: CSVEGRAESSYNEQFF
DNA: TGCAGCGTTGAAGGGCGGGCAGAAAGCTCCTACAATGAGCAGTTCTTC
D: .
V: TRBV29-1
size: .
J: TRBJ2-1

CDR3: CASSRSDGASYNEQFF
DNA: TGTGCCAGCAGCCGAAGTGACGGGGCCTCCTACAATGAGCAGTTCTTC
D: .
V: TRBV3-1
size: .
J: TRBJ2-1

CDR3: CASRAGQGYTGELFF
DNA: TGTGCCAGCAGAGCGGGACAGGGGTACACCGGGGAGCTGTTTTTT
D: TRBD1
V: TRBV6-5
size: few
J: TRBJ2-2